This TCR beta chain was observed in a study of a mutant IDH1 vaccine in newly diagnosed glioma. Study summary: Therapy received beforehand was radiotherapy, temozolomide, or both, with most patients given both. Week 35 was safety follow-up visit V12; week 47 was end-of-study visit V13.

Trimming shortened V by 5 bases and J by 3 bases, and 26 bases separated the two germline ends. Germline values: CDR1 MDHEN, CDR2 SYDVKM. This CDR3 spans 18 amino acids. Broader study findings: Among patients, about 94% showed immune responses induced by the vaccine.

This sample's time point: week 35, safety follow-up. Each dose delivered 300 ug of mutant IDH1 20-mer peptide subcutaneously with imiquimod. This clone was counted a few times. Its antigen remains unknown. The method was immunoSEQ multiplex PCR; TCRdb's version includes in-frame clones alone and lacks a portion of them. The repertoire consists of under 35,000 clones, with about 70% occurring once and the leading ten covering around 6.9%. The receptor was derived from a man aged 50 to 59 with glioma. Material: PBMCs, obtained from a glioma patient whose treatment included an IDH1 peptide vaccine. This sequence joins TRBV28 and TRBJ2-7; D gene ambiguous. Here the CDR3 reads CASSQLGGPTWNYYEQYF. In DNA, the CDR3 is TGTGCCAGCAGTCAGCTTGGCGGTCCCACCTGGAATTACTACGAGCAGTACTTC.